The next 24 T cell receptor beta chains were all read from a single sample in a study. Treg sorting used a CD4+CD25+CD127-/low gate. TCRdb ran MiXCR on the 5' RACE reads and lists one entry per CDR3 protein. The profile shows about 32,000 distinct CDR3 sequences, roughly 30% of them singletons. Sequencing was performed on tumor-infiltrating Tregs sorted from the breast tumor. These receptors were collected from a female donor with breast cancer.

This clonotype was detected many times. The V call is TRBV7-2, the J call TRBJ2-3; 7 bases line up with TRBD1. Looked up from germline, CDR1 is SGHTA and CDR2 is FQGNSA. The CDR3 is 19 amino acids. The trim removed 2 bases at V and 2 bases at J, leaving 16 bases unmatched. This CDR3 is CASSLRPLGRGRSTDTQYF. The DNA of the CDR3 is TGTGCCAGCAGCTTAAGACCCCTCGGTAGGGGGCGATCCACAGATACGCAGTATTTT.

The sample holds one count of this clonotype. V is TRBV6-1 and J is TRBJ2-1; 9 nucleotides match TRBD2. CDR3 length equals 15 residues. Looked up from germline, CDR1 is MNHNS and CDR2 is SASEGT. V was pared by 7 bases and J by 0 bases, with 4 bases of the junction left unmatched. CDR3 nucleotide sequence: TGTGCCAGCACGGTTAGCGGGAGCTCCTACAATGAGCAGTTCTTC. Protein sequence: CASTVSGSSYNEQFF.

This clonotype was counted at least ten times. The chain is built from TRBV5-1 and TRBJ2-5; 7 nucleotides line up with TRBD2. The junction had 11 bases not matched to a gene; V was cut back by 4 bases and J by 2 bases. Germline-derived CDR1 and CDR2 are SGHRS and YFSETQ. The CDR3 runs to 16 residues. In DNA, the CDR3 is TGCGCCAGCAGCATAAGAGAGCGGGGCTATCAAGAGACCCAGTACTTC. Residues: CASSIRERGYQETQYF.

V is TRBV9 and J is TRBJ2-1, with 14 bases identical to TRBD2. V lost 4 bases, J lost 6 bases, and 6 bases stayed unmatched. Germline V gives CDR1 SGDLS, CDR2 YYNGEE. The CDR3 extends over 16 amino acids. The CDR3 region is CASSLRLAGGRNEQFF. CDR3 in DNA: TGTGCCAGCAGCTTAAGACTAGCGGGAGGGCGCAATGAGCAGTTCTTC.

This clonotype appeared many times. This chain uses TRBV7-3 with TRBJ1-1; D is unclear. Per germline, CDR1 SGHTA and CDR2 FQGTGA. V was clipped by 5 bases and J by 1 base, with 8 bases between them. This CDR3 has 13 residues. CDR3 nucleotide sequence: TGTGCCAGCAGCCTCCAGGCGAACACTGAAGCTTTCTTT. This codes for CASSLQANTEAFF.

This clonotype was seen more than once but under ten times. The V gene is TRBV3-1, the J gene TRBJ2-7; D is ambiguous. The CDR3 runs to 13 residues. Trimming stripped 5 bases from V and 2 bases from J, with 10 bases between. Germline V gives CDR1 LGHDT, CDR2 YNNKEL (reference sequence). The CDR3 DNA reads as TGTGCCAGCAGCTTCGGTGCGACCTACGAGCAGTACTTC. The encoded protein is CASSFGATYEQYF.

To note about this clonotype: A much larger clone sits a single nucleotide away, making a read error possible. The chain couples TRBV20-1 to TRBJ2-3, with D possibly matching TRBD1 (5 bases). Per the germline V gene, CDR1 is DFQATT and CDR2 is SNEGSKA (reference sequence). The CDR3 is made up of 11 amino acids. With 4 bases removed from V and 4 bases from J, the gap between germline ends came to 6 bases. DNA of the CDR3: TGCAGTGCTACAGGGCCAGATACGCAGTATTTT. This sequence encodes CSATGPDTQYF.

Comments on this clonotype: A much larger clone lies a single base off, so this may be a read error. The J gene is TRBJ2-1, the V gene TRBV12-3 or TRBV12-4, with D unclear. The CDR3 is 11 amino acids. The V end was cut by 4 bases, the J end by 12 bases, with 10 bases between. CDR3 residues: CASSSTQGQFF. Written as DNA, the CDR3 is TGTGCCAGCAGTTCGACCCAAGGGCAGTTCTTC.

This clonotype has just a few counts. This chain uses TRBV12-3 or TRBV12-4 with TRBJ2-7; tentative D call: TRBD2 (5 bases). With 5 bases removed from V and 1 base from J, the gap between germline ends came to 18 bases. The CDR3 covers 16 residues. The CDR3 sequence is CASSPEVPSYSYEQYF. CDR3 coding DNA: TGTGCCAGCAGTCCGGAGGTTCCGAGTTATTCCTACGAGCAGTACTTC.

Comments on this clonotype: With a much larger clone just one base away, this may be a read error. The chain links TRBV6-1 to TRBJ2-3, with D perhaps matching TRBD1 (7 bases). Germline assignment: CDR1 MNHNS and CDR2 SASEGT. This CDR3 region has 16 residues. Written as DNA, the CDR3 is TGTGCCAGTACATCTCAGGGGGAGGAAGGCACAGATACGCAGTTTTTT. It encodes CASTSQGEEGTDTQFF.

This clonotype was counted at least ten times. The rearrangement uses TRBV20-1 and TRBJ2-7, with D uncertain. The CDR3 extends over 14 amino acids. Germline V CDR1 and CDR2: DFQATT, SNEGSKA (reference sequence). Deletions cut 3 bases from V and 3 bases from J, with 15 bases between. The CDR3: CSARVGGSHYEQYF. CDR3 coding DNA: TGCAGTGCTAGGGTGGGCGGATCCCACTACGAGCAGTACTTC.

As for this clonotype: Its ends do not fully match the called genes, so a read error is possible. J is TRBJ2-7 and V is TRBV6-6; TRBD2 matches 11 bases. The length of the CDR3 is 15 residues. CDR1 and CDR2 from the germline V gene are MNHNY and SVGAGI (reference sequence). The CDR3 reads CAGSEGTSGSYEQYF. The CDR3 DNA is TGTGCCGGCAGTGAAGGGACTAGCGGCTCCTACGAGCAGTACTTC.

This clonotype occurred many times. The CDR3 region has the DNA TGTGCCAGCAGTGACCCGGGCAGGGAAGAGTATGGCTACACCTTC. It yields the protein CASSDPGREEYGYTF. The chain employs TRBV6-1 and TRBJ1-2, with D perhaps matching TRBD1 (5 bases). With 3 bases removed from V and 5 bases from J, the gap between germline ends came to 16 bases. The CDR3 has 15 amino acids. Germline V gives CDR1 MNHNS, CDR2 SASEGT.

This clonotype was counted at least ten times. The chain recombines TRBV6-1 with TRBJ1-5; 9 bases agree with TRBD1. This CDR3 contains 17 residues. Germline V lookup: CDR1 MNHNS, CDR2 SASEGT. V was clipped by 2 bases and J by 1 base; unmatched bases: 6. The chain's CDR3 is CASSEWGTGTSNQPQHF. The DNA for the CDR3 is TGTGCCAGCAGTGAATGGGGGACAGGGACGAGCAATCAGCCCCAGCATTTT.

This clonotype was observed at least ten times. The rearrangement links TRBV7-8 to TRBJ2-7, with D maybe TRBD1 (6 bases). The CDR3 covers 14 residues. Germline CDR1 reads SGHVS; CDR2 reads FQNEAQ. Trimming took off 5 bases at V and 3 bases at J, with 14 bases between the two ends. CDR3 DNA: TGTGCCAGCAGCATCCCGGGACAAGACTACGAGCAGTACTTC. Encoded protein: CASSIPGQDYEQYF.

This clonotype was counted between two and nine times. J is TRBJ1-2 and V is TRBV6-1, with D possibly TRBD1 on 5 matching bases. This CDR3 is built from 16 residues. Germline V CDR1 and CDR2: MNHNS, SASEGT. Between the trimmed V and J ends, which lost 6 bases and 4 bases, there was a span of 21 bases. The CDR3 region has the DNA TGTGCCAGCAGAACCCGGGACTCAAGGGAATCCTATGGCTACACCTTC. It translates to CASRTRDSRESYGYTF.

By its share, this clonotype is medium-sized. The chain joins TRBV7-7 to TRBJ2-5; 9 bases are shared with TRBD1. CDR3 length equals 14 residues. Germline trimming cut 5 bases from V and 2 bases from J; bases unmatched to any gene: 3. Germline-derived CDR1 and CDR2 are SSHAT and FNYEAQ (reference sequence). Written as DNA, the CDR3 is TGTGCCAGCAGCCCTGGGACAGGGCAAGAGACCCAGTACTTC. Protein product: CASSPGTGQETQYF. Full variable domain (remainder filled in from reference TRBV7-7 and TRBJ2-5): GAGVSQSPRYKVTKRGQDVTLRCDPISSHATLYWYQQALGQGPEFLTYFNYEAQPDKSGLPSDRFSAERPEGSISTLTIQRTEQRDSAMYRCASSPGTGQETQYFGPGTRLLVL.

A single count supports this clonotype. The chain links TRBV5-1 to TRBJ2-5; D is uncertain. V lost 4 bases to trimming and J lost 5 bases, with 12 bases between them. From germline, CDR1 is SGHRS and CDR2 YFSETQ. CDR3 length: 13 amino acids. DNA of the CDR3: TGCGCCAGCAGCGAGGTGGTCCAGGAGACCCAGTACTTC. This sequence encodes CASSEVVQETQYF.

Notes on this clonotype: The final CDR3 position lacks the conserved phenylalanine or tryptophan, pointing to a likely read error. V gene TRBV5-4 combines with J gene TRBJ2-7, with 9 nucleotides matching TRBD1. The germline V gene encodes CDR1 SGHNT and CDR2 YYREEE (reference sequence). This CDR3 region has 15 residues. J gave up 0 bases and V 4 bases, and 5 bases lay outside the gene matches. The CDR3 region has the DNA TGTGCCAGCAGCCCGGACAGGGGCTACTCCTACGAGCAGTACTCC. Translated: CASSPDRGYSYEQYS.

This clonotype is categorized as medium-sized (0.01 to 0.1%). The genes are TRBV29-1 and TRBJ2-1, with a weak D call TRBD1 (6 bases). The CDR3 totals 14 residues. With 3 bases removed from V and 2 bases from J, the gap between germline ends came to 11 bases. Germline-derived CDR1 and CDR2 are SQVTM and ANQGSEA. This CDR3 is CSVDYGTPYNEQFF. Here the CDR3 DNA reads TGCAGCGTTGATTACGGGACACCCTACAATGAGCAGTTCTTC.

This clonotype appeared a single time. The chain employs TRBV20-1 and TRBJ2-1; 9 nucleotides match TRBD2. V lost 1 base and J lost 3; bases outside the gene matches: 1. This CDR3 contains 14 residues. Germline V gene data show CDR1 as DFQATT and CDR2 as SNEGSKA (reference sequence). The CDR3 reads CSARGTSDYNEQFF. CDR3 DNA sequence: TGCAGTGCTAGAGGGACTAGCGACTACAATGAGCAGTTCTTC.

This clonotype appeared a few times. V usage is TRBV7-2 and J usage is TRBJ2-1, with 13 bases matching TRBD2. V gave up 5 bases and J gave up 5 bases; unmatched junction bases: 3. In germline, CDR1 is SGHTA, CDR2 FQGNSA. The CDR3 extends over 15 amino acids. The CDR3: CASSPGLAGNNEQFF. In nucleotides, the CDR3 is TGTGCCAGCAGCCCGGGACTAGCGGGGAACAATGAGCAGTTCTTC.

This clonotype was detected many times. V gene TRBV24-1 combines with J gene TRBJ2-1; D is unresolved. CDR1 and CDR2 from the germline V gene are KGHDR and SFDVKD. V was cut by 4 bases and J by 5 bases, with 5 bases left in between. This CDR3 spans 12 amino acids. Here the CDR3 DNA reads TGTGCCACCAGTGAGTTTAACAATGAGCAGTTCTTC. As protein: CATSEFNNEQFF.

This clonotype was counted many times. The rearrangement links TRBV13 to TRBJ2-3; a weak D match, TRBD1 (5 bases). The germline V and J ends were trimmed by 2 bases and 0 bases, with 12 bases remaining between them. This CDR3 is 16 amino acids long. CDR1 is PRHDT and CDR2 is FYEKMQ in the germline V gene (reference sequence). The DNA of the CDR3 is TGTGCCAGCAGCTTAATAGCAGGGCCTAGCACAGATACGCAGTATTTT. Translating gives CASSLIAGPSTDTQYF.